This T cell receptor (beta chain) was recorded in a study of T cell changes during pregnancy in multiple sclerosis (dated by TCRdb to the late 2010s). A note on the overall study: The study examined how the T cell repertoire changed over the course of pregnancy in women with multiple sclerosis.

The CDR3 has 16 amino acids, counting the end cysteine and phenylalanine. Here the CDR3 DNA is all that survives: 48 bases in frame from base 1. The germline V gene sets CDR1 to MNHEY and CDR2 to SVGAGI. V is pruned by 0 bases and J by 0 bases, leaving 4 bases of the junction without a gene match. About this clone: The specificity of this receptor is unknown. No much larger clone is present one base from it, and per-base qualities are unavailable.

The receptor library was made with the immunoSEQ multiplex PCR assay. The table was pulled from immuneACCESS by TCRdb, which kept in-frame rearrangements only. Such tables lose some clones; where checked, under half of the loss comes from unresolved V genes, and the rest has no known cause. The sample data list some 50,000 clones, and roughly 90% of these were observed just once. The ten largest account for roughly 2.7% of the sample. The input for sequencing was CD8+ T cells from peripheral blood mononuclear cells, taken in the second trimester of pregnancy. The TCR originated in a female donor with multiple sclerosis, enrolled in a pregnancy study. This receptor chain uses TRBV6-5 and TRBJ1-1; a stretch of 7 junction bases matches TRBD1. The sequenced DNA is TGTGCCAGCAGTTACTCAAAGGGGGCGATGAACACTGAAGCTTTCTTT. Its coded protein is CASSYSKGAMNTEAFF.